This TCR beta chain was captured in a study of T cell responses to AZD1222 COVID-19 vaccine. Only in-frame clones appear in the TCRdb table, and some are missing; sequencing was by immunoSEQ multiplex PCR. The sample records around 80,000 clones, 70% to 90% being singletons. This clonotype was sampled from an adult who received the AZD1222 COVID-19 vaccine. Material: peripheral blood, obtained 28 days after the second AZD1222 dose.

The CDR3 sequence: CASSPGRTGELFF. In DNA, the CDR3 is TGTGCCAGCAGCCCCGGGAGAACCGGGGAGCTGTTTTTT. The rearrangement joins TRBV11-3 to TRBJ2-2, with a tentative D call TRBD2 (6 bases). There are 13 residues in the CDR3. Germline-derived CDR1 and CDR2 are SGHNT and YENEEA. The V end was cut by 5 bases, the J end by 5 bases, with 9 bases between. Full variable domain (missing parts from reference TRBV11-3 and TRBJ2-2): EAGVVQSPRYKIIEKKQPVAFWCNPISGHNTLYWYLQNLGQGPELLIRYENEEAVDDSQLPKDRFSAERLKGVDSTLKIQPAELGDSAVYLCASSPGRTGELFFGEGSRLTVL.